This T cell receptor beta chain was retrieved from a study of CD8 T cells in ankylosing spondylitis. Points from the study as a whole: What appeared characteristic of ankylosing spondylitis blood was a TCR beta motif of fewer than ten highly homologous variants. Reports say disease-linked clones showed up significantly more in matched ankylosing spondylitis synovial fluid. Within peripheral blood, clones linked to disease were CD8+ and relatively rare.

This CDR3 has 15 residues. The V gene's germline CDR1 is SNHLY and CDR2 FYNNEI. With regard to this clonotype: The antigen remains unidentified. The junction shows a germline mismatch at one end, possibly a read error.

Construction of TCR beta libraries was performed using quantitative 5'-RACE with molecular barcodes. TCRdb re-analysed the 5' RACE reads in MiXCR, keeping a single row per CDR3 protein. The sample has 310,000 or so distinct CDR3 sequences, about 19% seen once; the top ten hold under 8.5%. The specimen sequenced was blood, either unsorted or a sorted T cell fraction (not recorded which). The clonotype was recovered from a male donor with ankylosing spondylitis or in good health (not recorded which). The genes are TRBV2 and TRBJ2-6; D perhaps matches TRBD1 (5 bases). CDR3 amino acids: CASSDHFSGANALTF. CDR3 coding DNA: TGTGCCAGCAGTGATCATTTCTCTGGGGCCAACGCCCTGACTTTC.